The 20 T cell receptor beta chains below were found in one sample sequenced in a study (dated by TCRdb to 2015 to 2016). Library construction relied on RT-PCR. Sequencing was carried out with an Illumina MiSeq. TCRdb applied fastp at Q25 and MiXCR to the public reads, then kept only in-frame beta chains. Merged by CDR3 protein, the rows form single entries marked with the most common genes and DNA. The sample table holds about 680,000 distinct CDR3 sequences, of which about 14% were seen once. Of the sample, roughly 3.9% is held by the ten largest clones. The sample was memory CD4+ T cells from blood. These receptors originate from a female donor in good health, serving as a healthy control.

This clonotype has a handful of counts. The J gene is TRBJ1-5, the V gene TRBV7-3, with unresolved D. The ends were cut back, 5 bases at V and 5 bases at J, with 4 bases in the middle. CDR3 length equals 11 residues. Germline loops: CDR1 SGHTA, CDR2 FQGTGA. The CDR3 sequence is CASSTDQPQHF. Here the CDR3 DNA reads TGTGCCAGCAGCACCGATCAGCCCCAGCATTTT.

The chain employs TRBV15 and TRBJ2-1, with D perhaps TRBD2 (6 bases). V lost 0 bases to trimming and J lost 0 bases, with 6 bases between them. This CDR3 contains 15 residues. CDR1 and CDR2 (germline): LNHNV, YYDKDF (reference sequence). The CDR3 loop reads CATSRDSGSYNEQFF. CDR3 sequence (DNA): TGTGCCACCAGCAGAGATAGCGGCTCCTACAATGAGCAGTTCTTC.

In this sample, this clonotype turned up a few times. The rearrangement links TRBV5-1 to TRBJ2-1; 8 nucleotides match TRBD1. J lost 3 bases, V lost 0 bases, and 8 bases had no gene match. This CDR3 comprises 17 residues. Germline V gives CDR1 SGHRS, CDR2 YFSETQ. The CDR3 DNA is TGCGCCAGCAGCTTGGATACCGGGACAGGCTACTACAATGAGCAGTTCTTC. It yields the protein CASSLDTGTGYYNEQFF.

The chain carries TRBV20-1 and TRBJ2-1; 7 bases agree with TRBD2. After removal of 6 bases from V and 7 bases from J, the junction contained 9 bases not matched to a gene. The CDR3 has 13 residues. Per the germline V gene, CDR1 is DFQATT and CDR2 is SNEGSKA (reference sequence). The CDR3 sequence: CSASLAVGNEQFF. Here the CDR3 DNA reads TGCAGTGCCTCCCTAGCGGTGGGTAATGAGCAGTTCTTC.

This chain links TRBV5-1 with TRBJ1-1; D remains unclear. CDR1 is SGHRS, CDR2 YFSETQ, per germline. V was cut by 4 bases and J by 1 base, with 14 bases left in between. There are 15 residues in the CDR3. The CDR3 region is CASSGRTASNTEAFF. The CDR3 nucleotides are TGCGCCAGCAGCGGCAGAACAGCTTCGAACACTGAAGCTTTCTTT.

The chain links TRBV2 to TRBJ2-3; 8 bases are a match to TRBD1. CDR1 and CDR2 from the germline V gene are SNHLY and FYNNEI. The CDR3 sequence is 15 residues long. With 3 bases clipped from V and 7 bases from J, the junction kept 9 bases outside the gene matches. CDR3 loop: CASSEATGGLNTQYF. In DNA form, the CDR3 reads TGTGCCAGCAGTGAGGCCACAGGGGGTCTAAATACGCAGTATTTT.

The chain carries TRBV5-1 and TRBJ1-2; 12 bases map to TRBD1. Germline lookup yields CDR1 SGHRS and CDR2 YFSETQ. Trimming removed 4 bases from V and 3 bases from J; junction bases left unmatched: 10. CDR3 length: 17 residues. The CDR3 coding sequence is TGCGCCAGCAGCCCAACCGTAGGGGACAGGGGGCACTATGGCTACACCTTC. This encodes CASSPTVGDRGHYGYTF.

This clonotype was counted many times. V gene TRBV20-1 combines with J gene TRBJ2-1; D might be TRBD1 (6 bases). CDR1 and CDR2 from the germline V gene are DFQATT and SNEGSKA (reference sequence). V lost 3 bases to trimming and J lost 4 bases, with 13 bases between them. CDR3 length: 14 amino acids. Here the CDR3 reads CSASGGQNYNEQFF. In DNA, the CDR3 is TGCAGTGCTAGCGGCGGACAGAATTACAATGAGCAGTTCTTC.

This clonotype came up many times. The chain couples TRBV29-1 to TRBJ2-5; D gene ambiguous. The CDR3 totals 13 residues. Germline V gene lookup returns CDR1 SQVTM and CDR2 ANQGSEA. The V end lost 0 bases, the J end lost 4 bases, and 9 bases lay between the germline ends. CDR3 sequence (DNA): TGCAGCGTTGAAGACAGGACCCGAGAGACCCAGTACTTC. Amino acid sequence: CSVEDRTRETQYF.

This sequence joins TRBV2 and TRBJ1-5, with D perhaps matching TRBD1 (5 bases). V was cut by 8 bases and J by 3 bases, with 8 bases left in between. The CDR3 is 12 amino acids. The germline gives CDR1 SNHLY, CDR2 FYNNEI. The CDR3 coding sequence is TGTGCCAGCGGAGGGGCCAATCAGCCCCAGCATTTT. It yields the protein CASGGANQPQHF. The complete variable domain, with remaining parts taken from reference TRBV2 and TRBJ1-5, reads EPEVTQTPSHQVTQMGQEVILRCVPISNHLYFYWYRQILGQKVEFLVSFYNNEISEKSEIFDDQFSVERPDGSNFTLKIRSTKLEDSAMYFCASGGANQPQHFGDGTRLSIL.

The chain recombines TRBV5-4 with TRBJ2-1, with 8 bases fitting TRBD2. V shed 0 bases and J 5 bases; nucleotides not matched to a gene: 4. This CDR3 is 15 amino acids long. CDR1 is SGHNT and CDR2 is YYREEE in the germline V gene (reference sequence). The CDR3 DNA reads as TGTGCCAGCAGCTTGGCGGGAGGGCTTGACAATGAGCAGTTCTTC. Protein product: CASSLAGGLDNEQFF.

This clonotype occurred many times. This chain uses TRBV20-1 with TRBJ2-7; 14 bases map to TRBD2. This CDR3 region has 13 residues. J lost 6 bases, V lost 6 bases, and 4 bases had no gene match. Germline V gives CDR1 DFQATT, CDR2 SNEGSKA (reference sequence). For the CDR3, the DNA is TGCAGTGCCCCGACTAGCGGGAGGGCCGAGCAGTACTTC. As protein: CSAPTSGRAEQYF.

The chain recombines TRBV10-3 with TRBJ1-2; D not resolved. The CDR3 is made up of 16 amino acids. Germline CDR1 and CDR2: ENHRY and SYGVKD. V lost 0 bases and J lost 3, with 14 bases in between. The CDR3 region is CAISESLASPDYGYTF. The CDR3 DNA follows: TGTGCCATCAGTGAGTCGTTGGCCTCGCCAGACTATGGCTACACCTTC.

The genes are TRBV27 and TRBJ1-1; 8 nucleotides line up with TRBD1. V gave up 5 bases and J gave up 4 bases; unmatched junction bases: 6. Germline V gene sequence: CDR1 MNHEY, CDR2 SMNVEV (reference sequence). The CDR3 has 14 amino acids. The CDR3 is CASSHPGGFTEAFF. The CDR3 bases are TGTGCCAGCAGTCACCCAGGGGGCTTCACTGAAGCTTTCTTT.

This clonotype was found a few times. The J gene is TRBJ1-4, the V gene TRBV20-1; the D is unclear. This CDR3 contains 12 residues. The germline gives CDR1 DFQATT, CDR2 SNEGSKA (reference sequence). With 2 bases removed from V and 6 bases from J, the gap between germline ends came to 7 bases. CDR3 loop: CSARLVDEKLFF. The CDR3 DNA reads TGCAGTGCTAGACTAGTTGATGAAAAACTGTTTTTT.

This clonotype has at least ten counts. The V gene is TRBV20-1, the J gene TRBJ2-3; D is uncertain. The CDR3 runs to 11 residues. Trimming stripped 6 bases from V and 10 bases from J, with 14 bases between. Germline-derived CDR1 and CDR2 are DFQATT and SNEGSKA (reference sequence). CDR3 loop: CSAPLIGAQYF. As DNA, the CDR3 is TGCAGTGCCCCCCTGATTGGCGCGCAGTATTTT.

This clonotype was picked up a small number of times. The rearrangement uses TRBV29-1 and TRBJ2-1, with 9 bases matching TRBD2. There are 15 residues in the CDR3. Trimming took 1 base from V and 2 from J; bases not matched to a gene: 3. Germline CDR1 is SQVTM and CDR2 is ANQGSEA. The CDR3 sequence: CSVEGAGGTYNEQFF. CDR3 nucleotide sequence: TGCAGCGTTGAAGGAGCGGGAGGAACCTACAATGAGCAGTTCTTC.

This clonotype showed up many times. V and J are TRBV6-1 and TRBJ1-5; 8 nucleotides align to TRBD1. This CDR3 is built from 16 residues. The ends lost 4 bases at V and 4 bases at J; junction bases unmatched: 9. Per the germline V gene, CDR1 is MNHNS and CDR2 is SASEGT. The CDR3 nucleotides are TGTGCCAGCAGTGGACAGGGGATGTTATCAAATCAGCCCCAGCATTTT. As protein: CASSGQGMLSNQPQHF.

There are a few counts of this clonotype. The chain recombines TRBV7-9 with TRBJ2-2, with 7 bases aligning to TRBD1. Germline-derived CDR1 and CDR2 are SEHNR and FQNEAQ (reference sequence). The CDR3 totals 16 residues. The V segment lost 8 bases and the J segment 1 base; nucleotides outside the gene matches: 10. CDR3: CASGNRQGWNTGELFF. CDR3 sequence (DNA): TGTGCCAGCGGAAACCGACAGGGATGGAACACCGGGGAGCTGTTTTTT.

J is TRBJ2-3 and V is TRBV20-1, with TRBD2 matching over 11 bases. CDR3 size: 15 residues. Germline trimming cut 3 bases from V and 3 bases from J; bases unmatched to any gene: 5. Germline CDR1 and CDR2: DFQATT and SNEGSKA (reference sequence). Written as DNA, the CDR3 is TGCAGTGCTAGTGATCTAGCGGGGGGTACAGATACGCAGTATTTT. This codes for CSASDLAGGTDTQYF.